Given below is one TCR beta chain in context. Its antigen remains unknown. The sample belongs to a study of identical twins. Whole-study findings and limits: Twins showed weaker excess sharing in their beta out-of-frame sequences. Invariant cells of the MAIT and iNKT types might have partly distorted the zero-insertion analyses.

It was template switching that added a universal primer site, and there were unique molecular identifiers on the cDNA. TCRdb passed the 5' RACE reads through MiXCR, listing each CDR3 protein once. Here the sample spans more than 650,000 distinct CDR3 sequences, 5.5% to 6.5% being singletons. This CDR3 is built from 15 residues. Trimming removed 6 bases at V and 3 bases at J, with 15 bases between. Germline CDR1 and CDR2: MNHEY and SVGEGT. This chain connects TRBV6-2 or TRBV6-3 to TRBJ2-1; a weak D match, TRBD2 (6 bases). This clonotype was sampled from a man aged 18 to 29 in good health. Sequenced: naive T cells sorted from blood. This chain's CDR3 is CASSLEGGIYNEQFF. CDR3 DNA sequence: TGTGCCAGCAGCTTGGAGGGCGGGATCTACAATGAGCAGTTCTTC.